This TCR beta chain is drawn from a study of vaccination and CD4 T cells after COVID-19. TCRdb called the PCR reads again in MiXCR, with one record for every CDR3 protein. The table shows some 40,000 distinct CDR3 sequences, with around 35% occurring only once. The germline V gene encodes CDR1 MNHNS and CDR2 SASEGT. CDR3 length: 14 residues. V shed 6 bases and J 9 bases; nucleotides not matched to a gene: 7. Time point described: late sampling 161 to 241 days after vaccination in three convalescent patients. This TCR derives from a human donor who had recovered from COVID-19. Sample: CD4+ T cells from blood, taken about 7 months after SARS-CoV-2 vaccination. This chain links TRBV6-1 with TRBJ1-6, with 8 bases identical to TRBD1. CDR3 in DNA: TGTGCCAGCAGCCTTAACAGGGGGAGTTCACCCCTCCACTTT. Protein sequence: CASSLNRGSSPLHF.